This paragraph covers one TCR beta chain sequence. In blood CD8+ and CD4+ T cells, TCR beta underwent sequencing. The multiple sclerosis controls comprised treatment-naive patients whose relapsing-remitting disease was stable or active. FACS enriched CD8+ TEMRA cells, while bulk CD8+ and CD4+ were negatively isolated. With random hexamers, reverse transcription was performed on about 0.45 to 1 ug of RNA. It was immunoSEQ multiplex PCR that amplified TCR beta CDR3 across 54 Vbeta and 13 Jbeta. TCRdb called the immunoSEQ multiplex PCR reads again in MiXCR, with one record for every CDR3 protein. The sample lists around 300,000 distinct CDR3 sequences, 65% to 90% occurring once. This specimen belongs to a study of CD8 T cells in Susac syndrome. The receptor's source is a human donor with multiple sclerosis. Sample: CD8+ T cells from PBMCs.

The CDR3 is CALQGTPQETQYF. For the CDR3, the DNA is TGTGCCTTACAGGGGACACCCCAAGAGACCCAGTACTTC. V is TRBV28 and J is TRBJ2-5; the match to TRBD1 covers 7 bases. The V and J ends lost 11 bases and 1 base, in that order; junction bases with no gene match: 7. Germline V lookup: CDR1 MDHEN, CDR2 SYDVKM. This CDR3 contains 13 residues.